This T cell receptor beta chain was recorded in a study of blood T cells in healthy people across ages. Primed by a sample-barcoded 5' primer and a J-beta primer mix, a second PCR proceeded for about 6 to 12 cycles. TCRdb re-called the 5' RACE reads through MiXCR, storing one row per CDR3 protein. The sample includes 950,000 to 1,200,000 distinct CDR3 sequences, 35% to 40% of them seen just once. The CDR3 runs to 14 residues. The V gene's germline CDR1 is MDHEN and CDR2 SYDVKM. Trimming removed 3 bases from V and 5 bases from J, with 11 bases in between. V is TRBV28 and J is TRBJ2-1, with D possibly matching TRBD1 (6 bases). The sample taken for sequencing was blood. The source of this sequence is a man in his late teens or twenties in good health. The CDR3, as DNA: TGTGCCAGCAGTTTTTTACAGGGAGACAATGAGCAGTTCTTC. Its protein is CASSFLQGDNEQFF. The whole variable domain, remainder taken from reference TRBV28 and TRBJ2-1, is DVKVTQSSRYLVKRTGEKVFLECVQDMDHENMFWYRQDPGLGLRLIYFSYDVKMKEKGDIPEGYSVSREKKERFSLILESASTNQTSMYLCASSFLQGDNEQFFGPGTRLTVL.